The T cell receptor beta chain under discussion was sequenced for a study of T cells in Graves' hyperthyroidism and ophthalmopathy. This clonotype has a count of ten or more. Looked up from germline, CDR1 is SGHTA and CDR2 is FQGNSA. The V and J ends lost 1 base and 3 bases respectively, with 13 bases between them. The CDR3 is 15 amino acids. Amplified TCR beta CDR3 regions came from RNA transcripts. An initial round of RT-PCR targeting the TCR CDR3 relied on the HTBI primer set. Each CDR3 protein is one row after TCRdb ran MiXCR on the multiplex PCR reads. In the table there are about 330,000 distinct CDR3 sequences, around 15% of which are singletons.

J is TRBJ2-7 and V is TRBV7-2, with D perhaps TRBD2 (6 bases). The sample taken for sequencing was blood. The clonotype comes from a woman in her thirties or forties with Graves' ophthalmopathy. CDR3 residues: CASSLGGLGSYEQYF. Here the CDR3 DNA reads TGTGCCAGCAGCTTAGGGGGACTGGGGAGCTACGAGCAGTACTTC.